This TCR beta chain was captured in a study of graft-versus-host responses after intestinal transplantation (dated by TCRdb to about 2021). Context from the whole study: Multivisceral, liver-intestinal, or isolated intestinal transplants were received by the recipients. Every recipient was given anti-thymocyte globulin induction, then maintenance tacrolimus and steroids for 3 to 4 years. Bulk TCR-beta CDR3 sequencing was used to track graft-versus-host and host-versus-graft alloreactive T cell clones in the graft, circulation and bone marrow after intestinal transplantation. Alloreactive clones were identified by sequencing pre-transplant mixed lymphocyte reaction products and comparing these products with unstimulated pre-transplant donor and recipient T cells. A cohort of 24 intestinal transplant recipients, including one retransplant, was enrolled, and 3 patients lacking pretransplant specimens were excluded. Donor T cell macrochimerism was defined as a peak of at least 4% donor T cells among recipient peripheral blood mononuclear cells. Rather than being sequenced by the commercial service, samples from a few later patients were sequenced in-house on an Illumina MiSeq and processed with MiXCR.

From the cysteine up to the phenylalanine, the CDR3 has a length of 14 residues. The entry retains the CDR3 DNA only, 42 bases that are in frame from base 1. Between the V and J ends, shortened by 6 bases and 5 bases respectively, the junction contains 18 bases. CDR1 and CDR2 are drawn from the germline V gene (reference sequence): GTSNPN, SVGIG. Libraries were prepared through the immunoSEQ multiplex PCR assay. Adaptive Biotechnologies carried out high-throughput TCR-beta CDR3 sequencing of genomic DNA for most patients. Turning to the authors' computational methods: TCR sequencing data for roughly 20 patients were retrieved from Adaptive's ImmunoSEQ software; a few other patients were processed with MiXCR and VDJtools. CDR3 nucleotide sequences shared between donor and recipient were removed because their origin could not be assigned. To count as alloreactive, a clone needed at least 2-fold expansion over unstimulated cells and a minimum CFSE-low frequency of 0.002% (template counts) or 0.001% (read counts). Clones were considered mappable if detected in sequenced pre-transplant spleen, lymph node, or MLR CFSE-low populations of the donor or recipient. Cumulative frequency of alloreactive clones was calculated as a percentage of all sequences weighted by copy number. The source is immuneACCESS, and TCRdb retained only in-frame sequences with V and J called. Part of the clones is not carried over; for the studies checked, unresolved V genes explain less than half of this, and the remainder is unexplained. Clone size and V and J calls were adopted from that table, with D and trimming inferred from the DNA. This sample holds about 25,000 clones; 90% to 95% were observed only once. In total, the top ten clones hold less than 0.85% of the sample.

This clone was counted a single time. Its antigen remains unidentified. Per-base quality was not reported, and no clone a single base away is much larger than it. Blood samples were collected up to 4 times in the first month after transplant and then at least monthly when available. Study-wide findings and limitations: GvH clones turned up in recipient bone marrow, with some appearing earlier in ileal mucosa or blood, a pattern consistent with an intestinal mucosal origin. Peak levels of circulating GvH clones were associated with declines in HvG clones early after transplant. Conclusions were limited by the relatively low number and heterogeneity of intestinal transplant patients. In the allografts of patients with donor T cell macrochimerism, GvH to HvG T cell clonal ratios were high.

The receptor's source is a human patient who received an intestinal transplant, so some T cells may come from the graft donor. This sequence uses TRBV30 and TRBJ2-3; a tentative D match to TRBD2 spans 6 bases. The sequenced sample was PBMCs, obtained 30 days after intestinal transplant. The DNA sequence is given as TGTGCCTGTCCGCGGAGGGATCGTGAAGATACGCAGTATTTT. It is translated as CACPRRDREDTQYF.